This T cell receptor (beta chain) is from a study of tumor-infiltrating lymphocytes in localized non-small cell lung cancer. Overall study context: The cohort mixed smokers and never-smokers, several histologies, and some post-neoadjuvant-chemotherapy samples. The study's findings and limits: Different pieces of the same tissue went to different assays, confounding technical variation with intratumor heterogeneity. TCRbeta sequencing showed higher T cell infiltration in tumors than uninvolved lung.

Data came from immunoSEQ multiplex PCR; TCRdb stores just in-frame clones and leaves some out. The sample lists approximately 24,000 clones; roughly three fifths were seen once. Comments on this clone: No antigen is known for it.

The V and J ends lost 6 bases and 4 bases respectively, with 12 bases between them. This CDR3 spans 13 amino acids. Per the germline V gene, CDR1 is SNHLY and CDR2 is FYNNEI. The TCR sequence derives from a human donor with non-small cell lung cancer. The chain has TRBV2 and TRBJ1-1; possible D gene TRBD1, 6 bases. Sequenced input: lung tumor tissue. As DNA, the CDR3 is TGTGCCAGCAGCCGAGGGGGGACCACTGAAGCTTTCTTT. Translating gives CASSRGGTTEAFF.